Below, one TCR beta chain is given with its context. This sample was taken from a study of blood T cell repertoires in COVID-19. Overall study context: The analysed material was cDNA or gDNA that came from T cells, B-cell-depleted T cells, or PBMCs.

Per the germline V gene, CDR1 is LNHDA and CDR2 is SQIVND (reference sequence). The CDR3 loop spans 13 amino acids. Deletions cut 6 bases from V and 4 bases from J, with 12 bases between. Profiling relied on immunoSEQ multiplex PCR, and the TCRdb table lists in-frame clones only, not all of them. This table has approximately 320,000 clones, around 90% appearing once. Assignment of participants to cohorts was predicated upon participant-reported clinical history. Resolution of symptoms, clearance, or two negative PCRs was present in recovered Cohort 3 donors. The sample taken for sequencing was PBMCs or T cells enriched from blood (not recorded which). The rearrangement uses TRBV19 and TRBJ2-5; D might be TRBD2 (6 bases). This clonotype originated in a young woman who had recovered from COVID-19. Written as DNA, the CDR3 is TGTGCCAGTAGATCTCTAGCGACAGAGACCCAGTACTTC. Its protein is CASRSLATETQYF.